This T cell receptor (beta chain) was captured by sequencing in a study of shared clonotypes between healthy human individuals. With V trimmed by 1 base and J by 0 bases, 8 bases remained unmatched. Germline V gene data show CDR1 as SQVTM and CDR2 as ANQGSEA. This CDR3 is 18 amino acids long. Only CD45RO-negative cells positively selected for CCR7 counted as naive CD8 cells, so terminally differentiated effector memory CD45RA+ cells were excluded. Method: immunoSEQ multiplex PCR; TCRdb's copy keeps in-frame clones and lacks some. The sample lists hundreds of thousands of clones; 95% to 97% were seen once.

The V gene is TRBV29-1, the J gene TRBJ2-1; 11 bases match TRBD2. This clonotype was sampled from a man aged 30 to 39 in good health. The source material was naive CD8+ T cells sorted from blood. DNA for the CDR3: TGCAGCGTTGAAGGGCTAGCGGGAGGAGGAAGCTCCTACAATGAGCAGTTCTTC. Protein: CSVEGLAGGGSSYNEQFF.